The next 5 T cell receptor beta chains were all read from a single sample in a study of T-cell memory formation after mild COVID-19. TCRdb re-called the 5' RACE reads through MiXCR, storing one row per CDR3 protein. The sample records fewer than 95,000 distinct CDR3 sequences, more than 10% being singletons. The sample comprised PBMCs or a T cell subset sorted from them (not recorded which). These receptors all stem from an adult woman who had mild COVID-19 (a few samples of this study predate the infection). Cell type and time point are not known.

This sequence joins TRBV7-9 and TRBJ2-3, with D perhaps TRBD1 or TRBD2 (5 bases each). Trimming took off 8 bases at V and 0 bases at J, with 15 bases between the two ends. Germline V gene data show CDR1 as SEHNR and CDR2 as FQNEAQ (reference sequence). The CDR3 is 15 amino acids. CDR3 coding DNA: TGTGCCAGCCGGGTTTTGGGGGACAGCACAGATACGCAGTATTTT. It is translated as CASRVLGDSTDTQYF.

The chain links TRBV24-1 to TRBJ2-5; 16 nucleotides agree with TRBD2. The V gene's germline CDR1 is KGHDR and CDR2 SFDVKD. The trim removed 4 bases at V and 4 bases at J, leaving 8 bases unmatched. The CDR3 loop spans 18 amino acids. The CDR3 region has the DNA TGTGCCACCAGTGAAACCGGGACTAGCGGGAGGGGGAGAGAGACCCAGTACTTC. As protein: CATSETGTSGRGRETQYF.

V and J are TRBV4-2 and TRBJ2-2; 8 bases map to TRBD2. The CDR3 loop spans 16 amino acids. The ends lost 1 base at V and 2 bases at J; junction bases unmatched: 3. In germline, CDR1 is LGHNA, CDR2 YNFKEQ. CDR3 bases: TGTGCCAGCAGCCAAGGACTAGCGCTTAACACCGGGGAGCTGTTTTTT. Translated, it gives CASSQGLALNTGELFF.

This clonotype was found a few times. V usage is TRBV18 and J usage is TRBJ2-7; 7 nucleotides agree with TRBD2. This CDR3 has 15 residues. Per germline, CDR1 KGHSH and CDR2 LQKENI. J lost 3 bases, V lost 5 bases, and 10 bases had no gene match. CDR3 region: CASSGIAGDVYEQYF. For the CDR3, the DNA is TGTGCCAGCTCAGGAATCGCGGGAGATGTCTACGAGCAGTACTTC.

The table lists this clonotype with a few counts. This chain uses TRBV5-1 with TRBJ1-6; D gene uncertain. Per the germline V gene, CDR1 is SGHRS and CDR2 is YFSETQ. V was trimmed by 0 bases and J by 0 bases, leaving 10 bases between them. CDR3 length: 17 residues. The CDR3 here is CASSLGRASSYNSPLHF. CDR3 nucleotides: TGCGCCAGCAGCTTGGGAAGGGCGAGCTCCTATAATTCACCCCTCCACTTT.